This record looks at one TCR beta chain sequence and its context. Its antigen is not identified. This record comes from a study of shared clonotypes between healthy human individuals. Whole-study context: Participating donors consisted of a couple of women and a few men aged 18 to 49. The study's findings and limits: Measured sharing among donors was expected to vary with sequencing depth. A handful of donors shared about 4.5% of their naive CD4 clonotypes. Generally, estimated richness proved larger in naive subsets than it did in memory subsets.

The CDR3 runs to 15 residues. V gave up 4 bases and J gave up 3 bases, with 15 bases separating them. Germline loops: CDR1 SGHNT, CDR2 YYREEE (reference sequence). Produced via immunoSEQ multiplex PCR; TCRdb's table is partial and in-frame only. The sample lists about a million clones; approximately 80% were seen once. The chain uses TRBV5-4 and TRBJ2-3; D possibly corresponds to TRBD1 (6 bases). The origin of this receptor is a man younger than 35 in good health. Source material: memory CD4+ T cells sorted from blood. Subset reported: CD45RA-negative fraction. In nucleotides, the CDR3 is TGTGCCAGCAGCGCGACAGGAGTAAGGACAGATACGCAGTATTTT. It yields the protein CASSATGVRTDTQYF.